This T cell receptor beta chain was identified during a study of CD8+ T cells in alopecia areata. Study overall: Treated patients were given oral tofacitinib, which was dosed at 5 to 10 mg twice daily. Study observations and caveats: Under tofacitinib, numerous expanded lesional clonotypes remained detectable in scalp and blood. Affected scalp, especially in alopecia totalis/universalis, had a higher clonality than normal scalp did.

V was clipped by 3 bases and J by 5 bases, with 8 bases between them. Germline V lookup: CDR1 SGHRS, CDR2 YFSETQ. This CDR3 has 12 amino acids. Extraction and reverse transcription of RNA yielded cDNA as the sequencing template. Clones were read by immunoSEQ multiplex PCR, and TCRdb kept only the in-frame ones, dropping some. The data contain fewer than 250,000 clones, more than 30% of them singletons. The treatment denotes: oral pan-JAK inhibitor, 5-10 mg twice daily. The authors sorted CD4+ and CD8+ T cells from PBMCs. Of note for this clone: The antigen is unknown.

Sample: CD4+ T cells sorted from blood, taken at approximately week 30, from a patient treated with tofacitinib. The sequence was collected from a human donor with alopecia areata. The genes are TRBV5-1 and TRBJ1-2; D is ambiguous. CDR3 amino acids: CASSSGSYGYTF. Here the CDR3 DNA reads TGCGCCAGCAGCTCAGGATCGTATGGCTACACCTTC.